The present T cell receptor (beta chain) was sequenced within a study of coeliac disease. Study-level results: The authors judged this method unsuitable for unbiased gliadin-specific T cell detection.

Points on this clone: Its target is unknown.

Generated by immunoSEQ multiplex PCR, the TCRdb table keeps only in-frame clones and is missing some. Of some 3,300 clones listed, over 60% are singletons. V lost 0 bases, J lost 5 bases, and 8 bases stayed unmatched. Germline V lookup: CDR1 GTSNPN, CDR2 SVGIG (reference sequence). There are 15 residues in the CDR3. Sequenced sample: lymphocytes from the gut lamina propria. The receptor was isolated from a man older than 75 without celiac disease. This rearrangement joins TRBV30 to TRBJ2-7; 9 bases are a match to TRBD1. DNA for the CDR3: TGTGCCTGGAGTGTAAGTCGCACAGGGGGCCACGAGCAGTACTTC. Translation: CAWSVSRTGGHEQYF.